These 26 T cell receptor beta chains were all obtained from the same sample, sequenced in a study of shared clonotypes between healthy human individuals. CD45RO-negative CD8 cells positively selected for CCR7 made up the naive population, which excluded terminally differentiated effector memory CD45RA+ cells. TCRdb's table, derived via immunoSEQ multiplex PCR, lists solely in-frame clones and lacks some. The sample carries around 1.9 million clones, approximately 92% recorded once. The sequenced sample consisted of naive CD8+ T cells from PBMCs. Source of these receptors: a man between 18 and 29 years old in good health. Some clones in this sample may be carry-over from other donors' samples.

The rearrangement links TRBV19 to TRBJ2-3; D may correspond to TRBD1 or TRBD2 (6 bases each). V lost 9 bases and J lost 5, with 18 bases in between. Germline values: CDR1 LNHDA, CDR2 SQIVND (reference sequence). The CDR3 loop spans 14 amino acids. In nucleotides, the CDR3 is TGTGCCAGCCGCAGGGGACGGGACTTAGATACGCAGTATTTT. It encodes CASRRGRDLDTQYF. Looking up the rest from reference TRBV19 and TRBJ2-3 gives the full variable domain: DGGITQSPKYLFRKEGQNVTLSCEQNLNHDAMYWYRQDPGQGLRLIYYSQIVNDFQKGDIAEGYSVSREKKESFPLTVTSAQKNPTAFYLCASRRGRDLDTQYFGPGTRLTVL.

Here the CDR3 DNA reads TGTGCCAGCAGCGTAGGAGGAGGCAGTGGAACTGAAGCTTTCTTT. The encoded protein is CASSVGGGSGTEAFF. The chain recombines TRBV9 with TRBJ1-1; the D is unclear. Trimming stripped 0 bases from V and 5 bases from J, with 14 bases between. From germline, CDR1 is SGDLS and CDR2 YYNGEE. This CDR3 spans 15 amino acids.

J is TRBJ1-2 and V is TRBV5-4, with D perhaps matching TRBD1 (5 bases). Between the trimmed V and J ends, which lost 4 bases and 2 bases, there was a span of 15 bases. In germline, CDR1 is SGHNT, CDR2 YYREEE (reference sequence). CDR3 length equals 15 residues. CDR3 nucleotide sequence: TGTGCCAGCAGCCACTTTTCGGGGGGAAACTATGGCTACACCTTC. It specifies CASSHFSGGNYGYTF.

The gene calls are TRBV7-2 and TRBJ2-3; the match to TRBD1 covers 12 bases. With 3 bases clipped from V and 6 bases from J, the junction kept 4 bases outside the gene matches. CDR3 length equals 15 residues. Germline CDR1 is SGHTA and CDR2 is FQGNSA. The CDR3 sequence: CASSLGQGAGDTQYF. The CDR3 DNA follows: TGTGCCAGCAGCTTGGGACAGGGGGCGGGGGATACGCAGTATTTT.

The CDR3 DNA is TGTGCCAGCAGTCCGAGGGGGAGTGGTAATGAAAAACTGTTTTTT. Translating it yields CASSPRGSGNEKLFF. This chain connects TRBV27 to TRBJ1-4, with D tentatively TRBD1 (6 bases). Trimming stripped 5 bases from V and 4 bases from J, with 14 bases between. From germline, CDR1 is MNHEY and CDR2 SMNVEV (reference sequence). The CDR3 loop spans 15 amino acids.

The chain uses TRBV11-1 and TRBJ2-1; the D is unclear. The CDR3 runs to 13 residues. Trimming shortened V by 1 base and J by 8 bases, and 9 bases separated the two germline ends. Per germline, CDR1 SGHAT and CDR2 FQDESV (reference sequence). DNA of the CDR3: TGTGCCAGCAGCTTAGGTGGTCTCGATGAGCAGTTCTTC. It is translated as CASSLGGLDEQFF.

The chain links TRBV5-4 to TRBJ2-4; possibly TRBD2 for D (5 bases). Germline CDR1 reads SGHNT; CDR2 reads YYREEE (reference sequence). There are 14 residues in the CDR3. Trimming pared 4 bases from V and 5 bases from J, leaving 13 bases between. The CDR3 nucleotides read TGTGCCAGCAGCGCCCCGGGGAGCCAAAACATTCAGTACTTC. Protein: CASSAPGSQNIQYF.

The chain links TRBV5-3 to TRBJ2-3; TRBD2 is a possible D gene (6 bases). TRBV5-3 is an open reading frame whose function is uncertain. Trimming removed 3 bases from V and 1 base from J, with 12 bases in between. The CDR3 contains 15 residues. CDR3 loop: CARSSPGVGTDTQYF. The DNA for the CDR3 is TGTGCCAGAAGCTCGCCGGGGGTAGGCACAGATACGCAGTATTTT.

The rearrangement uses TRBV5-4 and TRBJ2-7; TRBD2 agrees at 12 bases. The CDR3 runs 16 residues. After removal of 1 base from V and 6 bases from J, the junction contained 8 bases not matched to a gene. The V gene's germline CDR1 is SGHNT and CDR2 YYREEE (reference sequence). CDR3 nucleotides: TGTGCCAGCAGCTTGCGGACTAGCGGGAAGTTTAGCGAGCAGTACTTC. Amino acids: CASSLRTSGKFSEQYF.

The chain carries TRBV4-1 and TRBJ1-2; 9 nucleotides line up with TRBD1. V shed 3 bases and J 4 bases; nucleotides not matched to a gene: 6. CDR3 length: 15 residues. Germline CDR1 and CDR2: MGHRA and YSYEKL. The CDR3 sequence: CASSQDRGCGYGYTF. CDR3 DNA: TGCGCCAGCAGCCAGGACAGGGGTTGCGGCTATGGCTACACCTTC.

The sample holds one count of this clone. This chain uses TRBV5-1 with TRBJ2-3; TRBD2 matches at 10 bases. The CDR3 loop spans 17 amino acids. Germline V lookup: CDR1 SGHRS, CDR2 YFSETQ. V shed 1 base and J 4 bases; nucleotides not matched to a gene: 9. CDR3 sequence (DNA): TGCGCCAGCAGCTTGTCTTCGCTAGCGGGAGAGGCAGATACGCAGTATTTT. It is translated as CASSLSSLAGEADTQYF.

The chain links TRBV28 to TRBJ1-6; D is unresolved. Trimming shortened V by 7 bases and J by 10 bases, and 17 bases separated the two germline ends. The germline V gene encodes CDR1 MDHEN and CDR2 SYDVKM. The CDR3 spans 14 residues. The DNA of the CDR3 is TGTGCCAGCATTAGTGCGTCGATTTACTCACCCCTCCACTTT. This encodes CASISASIYSPLHF.

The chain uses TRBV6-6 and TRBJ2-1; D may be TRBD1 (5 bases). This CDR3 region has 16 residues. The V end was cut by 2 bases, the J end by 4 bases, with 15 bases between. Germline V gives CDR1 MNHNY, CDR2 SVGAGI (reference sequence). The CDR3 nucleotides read TGTGCCAGCAGTTACGGGTTAGGGGCTGGGTACAATGAGCAGTTCTTC. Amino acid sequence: CASSYGLGAGYNEQFF.

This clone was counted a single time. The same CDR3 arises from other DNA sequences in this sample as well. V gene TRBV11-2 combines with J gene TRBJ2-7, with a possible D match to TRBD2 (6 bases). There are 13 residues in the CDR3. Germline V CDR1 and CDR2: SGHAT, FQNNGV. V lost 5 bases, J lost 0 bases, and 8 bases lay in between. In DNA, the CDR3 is TGTGCCAGCAGCCCCGGGGGCTCCTACGAGCAGTACTTC. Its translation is CASSPGGSYEQYF.

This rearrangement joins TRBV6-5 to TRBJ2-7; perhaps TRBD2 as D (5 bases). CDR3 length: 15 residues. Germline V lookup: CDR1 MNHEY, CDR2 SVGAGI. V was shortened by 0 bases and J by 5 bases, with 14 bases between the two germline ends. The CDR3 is CASSYSPEEIHEQYF. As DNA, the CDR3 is TGTGCCAGCAGTTACTCGCCGGAGGAAATCCACGAGCAGTACTTC.

CDR3 nucleotide sequence: TGTGCCAGCAGCCCCAACGTAGGGGGCTCTCCTCCGGGTCTTACAAATGAGCAGTTCTTC. It yields the protein CASSPNVGGSPPGLTNEQFF. The J gene is TRBJ2-1, the V gene TRBV9, with TRBD1 identical over 7 bases. The V segment lost 4 bases and the J segment 7 bases; nucleotides outside the gene matches: 26. The CDR3 has 20 amino acids. Germline V lookup: CDR1 SGDLS, CDR2 YYNGEE.

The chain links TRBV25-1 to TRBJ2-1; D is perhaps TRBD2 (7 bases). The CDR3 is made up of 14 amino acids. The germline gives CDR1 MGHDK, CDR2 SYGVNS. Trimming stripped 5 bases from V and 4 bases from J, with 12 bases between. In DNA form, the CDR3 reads TGTGCCAGCAGTTCGGGGGGCGGGTACAATGAGCAGTTCTTC. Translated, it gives CASSSGGGYNEQFF.

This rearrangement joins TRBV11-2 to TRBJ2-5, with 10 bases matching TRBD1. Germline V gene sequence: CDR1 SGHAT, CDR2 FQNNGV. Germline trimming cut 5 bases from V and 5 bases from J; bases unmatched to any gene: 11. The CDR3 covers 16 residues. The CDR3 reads CASSPRPGQGGETQYF. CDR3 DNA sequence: TGTGCCAGCAGCCCAAGACCCGGACAGGGGGGGGAGACCCAGTACTTC.

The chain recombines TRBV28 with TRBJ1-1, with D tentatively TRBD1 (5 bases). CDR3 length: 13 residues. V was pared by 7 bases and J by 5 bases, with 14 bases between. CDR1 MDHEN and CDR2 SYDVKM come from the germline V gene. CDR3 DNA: TGTGCCAGCACAACGATGGGGGGTACTGAAGCTTTCTTT. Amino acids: CASTTMGGTEAFF.

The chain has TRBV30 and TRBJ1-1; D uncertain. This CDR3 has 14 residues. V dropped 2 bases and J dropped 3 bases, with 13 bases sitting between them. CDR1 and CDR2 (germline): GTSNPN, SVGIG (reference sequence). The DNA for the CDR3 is TGTGCCTGGAGTCGGGGTGGCGGATACACTGAAGCTTTCTTT. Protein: CAWSRGGGYTEAFF.

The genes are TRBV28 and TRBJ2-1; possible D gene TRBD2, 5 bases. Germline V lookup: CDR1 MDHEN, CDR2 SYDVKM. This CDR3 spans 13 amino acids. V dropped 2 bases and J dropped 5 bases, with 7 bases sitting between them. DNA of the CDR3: TGTGCCAGCAGTTTACCGGAGGACAATGAGCAGTTCTTC. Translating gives CASSLPEDNEQFF.

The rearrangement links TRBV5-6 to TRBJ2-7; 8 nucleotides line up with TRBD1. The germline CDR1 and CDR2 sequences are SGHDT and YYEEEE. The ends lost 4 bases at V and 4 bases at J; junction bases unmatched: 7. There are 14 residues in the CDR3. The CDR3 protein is CASSPRTGLYEQYF. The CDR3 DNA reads TGTGCCAGCAGCCCCCGGACAGGGCTATACGAGCAGTACTTC.

The CDR3 DNA is TGTGCCAGCAGCTGGCGACAGGTAGATGGCTACACCTTC. It codes for CASSWRQVDGYTF. The J gene is TRBJ1-2, the V gene TRBV5-8, with D possibly TRBD1 on 6 matching bases. Germline assignment: CDR1 SGHTS and CDR2 YDEGEE. V lost 3 bases, J lost 6 bases, and 12 bases lay in between. This CDR3 spans 13 amino acids.

The CDR3, as DNA: TGCAGCGTTGGTGATAGAATGAACACTGAAGCTTTCTTT. Its translation: CSVGDRMNTEAFF. The chain couples TRBV29-1 to TRBJ1-1; no firm D call. CDR3 length: 13 residues. Germline lookup yields CDR1 SQVTM and CDR2 ANQGSEA. The germline V and J ends were trimmed by 4 bases and 0 bases, with 9 bases remaining between them.

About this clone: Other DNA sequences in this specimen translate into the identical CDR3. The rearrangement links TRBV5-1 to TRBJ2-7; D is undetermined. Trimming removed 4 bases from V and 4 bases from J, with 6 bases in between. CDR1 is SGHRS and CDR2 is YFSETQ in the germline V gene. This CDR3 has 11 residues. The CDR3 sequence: CASSTAYEQYF. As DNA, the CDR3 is TGCGCCAGCAGCACAGCATACGAGCAGTACTTC. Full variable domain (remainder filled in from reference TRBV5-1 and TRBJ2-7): KAGVTQTPRYLIKTRGQQVTLSCSPISGHRSVSWYQQTPGQGLQFLFEYFSETQRNKGNFPGRFSGRQFSNSRSEMNVSTLELGDSALYLCASSTAYEQYFGPGTRLTVT.

CDR3 region: CASSSSVGGANVLTF. The DNA for the CDR3 is TGTGCCAGCAGTTCATCTGTTGGCGGGGCCAACGTCCTGACTTTC. J is TRBJ2-6 and V is TRBV27; D remains unclear. Per germline, CDR1 MNHEY and CDR2 SMNVEV (reference sequence). This CDR3 has 15 amino acids. V was pared by 4 bases and J by 4 bases, with 11 bases between.